These 3 T cell receptor beta chains came from one sample sequenced in a study of radiation and T cells in renal cell carcinoma. Time point here: baseline pretreatment blood. The treatment denotes: 15 Gy SBRT to primary tumor, nephrectomy 4 weeks later. Some clones are missing from TCRdb's copy, which holds only in-frame ones; the method was immunoSEQ multiplex PCR. The data hold roughly 100,000 clones, with 75% to 90% observed a single time. Sequences were derived from blood, sampled from a patient whose treatment included radiotherapy and nephrectomy. The receptor set was obtained from a man aged 45-65 years with renal cell carcinoma.

The chain carries TRBV25-1 and TRBJ1-2; no reliable D call. This CDR3 contains 13 residues. V shed 6 bases and J shed 4 bases, with 12 bases lying between them. In germline, CDR1 is MGHDK, CDR2 SYGVNS. CDR3 protein: CASSSLVGYGYTF. The DNA for the CDR3 is TGTGCCAGCAGCTCCCTGGTGGGCTATGGCTACACCTTC.

This clone has only one observation. V usage is TRBV5-1 and J usage is TRBJ2-3, with a possible D match to TRBD2 (8 bases). In germline, CDR1 is SGHRS, CDR2 YFSETQ. Trimming took off 2 bases at V and 1 base at J, with 20 bases between the two ends. The CDR3 runs to 18 residues. The CDR3 DNA sequence: TGCGCCAGCAGCTTAACAGGGGAGGCGACTAGCGGCACAGATACGCAGTATTTT. Translated, it gives CASSLTGEATSGTDTQYF.

This chain's CDR3 is CASSQTGLETQYF. The CDR3 DNA reads as TGCGCCAGCAGCCAAACAGGGTTAGAGACCCAGTACTTC. The chain has TRBV5-1 and TRBJ2-5, with a possible D match to TRBD1 (6 bases). Per germline, CDR1 SGHRS and CDR2 YFSETQ. V lost 4 bases to trimming and J lost 4 bases, with 11 bases between them. The CDR3 spans 13 residues.